A single T cell receptor (beta chain) is shown here with its context. This record belongs to a study of T cell clones after liver transplantation. Overall study context: A pre-transplant mixed lymphocyte reaction with TCRbeta sequencing defined graft-donor-reactive clones followed in post-transplant blood.

TCRdb keeps only in-frame clones here, not all; method: immunoSEQ multiplex PCR. Among fewer than 70,000 clones listed, about two thirds were seen once. V lost 6 bases and J lost 5; bases outside the gene matches: 10. Looked up from germline, CDR1 is SNHLY and CDR2 is FYNNEI. The CDR3 has 14 residues. The material sequenced was CD4+ T cells from blood, taken before liver transplant. The receptor comes from a human donor who received a liver transplant. This chain links TRBV2 with TRBJ2-7, with TRBD2 matching over 7 bases. The CDR3: CASRDGGSIDEQYF. The CDR3 nucleotides read TGTGCCAGCAGGGACGGGGGGAGCATCGACGAGCAGTACTTC.